This T cell receptor beta chain appears in the sequencing data of a study of T cells after yellow fever vaccination. Study details: Any fraction with a low cell number was prepared using SMART-Seq v4 Ultra Low Input.

V shed 0 bases, J shed 9 bases, and the junction held 6 bases outside the gene matches. CDR1 is LGHDT and CDR2 is YNNKEL in the germline V gene (reference sequence). The CDR3 contains 15 residues. This clonotype came up a few times. TCRdb analysed the 5' RACE reads with MiXCR anew, one entry per CDR3 protein. The sample includes some 350,000 distinct CDR3 sequences, about 4% of them seen just once. The clonotype was recovered from a young man who received the YFV17D yellow fever vaccine. The rearrangement uses TRBV3-1 and TRBJ2-1, with 9 bases aligning to TRBD2. The sample consisted of PBMCs, taken 5 days after the yellow fever booster vaccination. The CDR3 reads CASSQEPRGGSEQFF. The CDR3 coding sequence is TGTGCCAGCAGCCAAGAACCGCGGGGGGGCAGTGAGCAGTTCTTC.